A single T cell receptor (beta chain) is shown here with its context. Its target antigen remains unknown. Base quality data are lacking; no much larger clone is found one base away. The data were obtained in a study of T-cell memory formation after mild COVID-19 (dated by TCRdb to the early 2020s). About the study as a whole: TCR sequence clusters from the two donors were found to be largely donor specific. Two young, previously healthy adult volunteers made up the cohort, one male and one female. T-cell clones expanding and contracting after mild COVID-19 in two donors were tracked by longitudinal TCRalpha and TCRbeta repertoire sequencing.

The V end loses 6 bases and the J end loses 7 bases, and a stretch of 13 bases separates them. Including the terminal cysteine and phenylalanine, the CDR3 comprises 13 residues. Kept here is only the CDR3 DNA, which spans 39 bases and is read in frame from base 1. From the germline V gene (reference sequence), CDR1 is DFQATT and CDR2 is SNEGSKA. Sequencing relied on an Illumina NovaSeq 6000. Using 5'RACE with constant-segment primers, TCRalpha and TCRbeta cDNA libraries were constructed, with sample barcodes and unique molecular identifiers added in the process. RNA was extracted from every sample with Trizol reagent. Libraries were amplified in two PCR steps, with a second sample barcode and Illumina TruSeq adapters added in the second step. Sequencing of the libraries was done on an Illumina NovaSeq, producing 2 x 150 bp paired-end reads. In the paper's pipeline: Demultiplexing of reads and collapsing into UMI-guided consensus sequences were performed with migec v1.2.7. Using mixcr v2.1.11, UMI consensuses were aligned to TRA and TRB V and J templates and then assembled into clonotypes. Clonotypes were classified as expanded or contracted when called significant by both edgeR and NoisET, with noise models trained on biological replicates. For edgeR calls, the thresholds were a false discovery rate-adjusted p below 0.01 and a log2 fold-change of 1. As an exploratory analysis of dynamics, max-normalized trajectories of the 1000 most abundant clonotypes were examined by PCA with hierarchical clustering. The CD4 or CD8 phenotype of responding clones was assigned using the separately sequenced CD4+ and CD8+ repertoires. TCRdb trimmed the raw reads at Q25, called clones with MiXCR and kept productive beta chains. One record per CDR3 amino acid sequence lists the most common genes and DNA. The V and J calls and clone size come from TCRdb's table, not from the authors' own analysis. Counted in this sample were a few hundred thousand distinct CDR3 sequences; roughly a tenth of them appeared once. Approximately 3% of the sample belongs to the ten largest clones.

Ficoll-Paque density gradient centrifugation was used to isolate PBMCs. What the research found in general, with its limitations: Some responding clones were found in pre-infection memory, which suggests that pre-existing cross-reactive memory T cells took part in the SARS-CoV-2 response. Clones contracting from day 15 to 85 had balanced CD4/CD8 phenotypes, while a second wave expanding from day 15 to 37 was biased towards CD4+. Whether the second-wave clones peaking on day 37 were SARS-CoV-2 specific was not confirmed. The study covered only a couple of mild cases, and larger cohorts including severe cases with pre-infection samples were considered necessary. Contracting CD4+ clones were found mainly in CM and EM memory subsets, while CD8+ clones were enriched in EMRA.

This chain joins TRBV20-1 to TRBJ1-6; the D gene identity is not certain. The sequenced sample was PBMCs or a T cell subset sorted from them (not recorded which). The clonotype originates from a man between 18 and 35 years old who had mild COVID-19 (a few samples of this study predate the infection). The sample titles of this study are shuffled in the database, so cell type and time point are left out; the donor was told from shared clones. The CDR3 loop reads CSAATGPNSPLHF. The DNA reads as follows: TGCAGTGCCGCAACGGGTCCCAATTCACCCCTCCACTTT.